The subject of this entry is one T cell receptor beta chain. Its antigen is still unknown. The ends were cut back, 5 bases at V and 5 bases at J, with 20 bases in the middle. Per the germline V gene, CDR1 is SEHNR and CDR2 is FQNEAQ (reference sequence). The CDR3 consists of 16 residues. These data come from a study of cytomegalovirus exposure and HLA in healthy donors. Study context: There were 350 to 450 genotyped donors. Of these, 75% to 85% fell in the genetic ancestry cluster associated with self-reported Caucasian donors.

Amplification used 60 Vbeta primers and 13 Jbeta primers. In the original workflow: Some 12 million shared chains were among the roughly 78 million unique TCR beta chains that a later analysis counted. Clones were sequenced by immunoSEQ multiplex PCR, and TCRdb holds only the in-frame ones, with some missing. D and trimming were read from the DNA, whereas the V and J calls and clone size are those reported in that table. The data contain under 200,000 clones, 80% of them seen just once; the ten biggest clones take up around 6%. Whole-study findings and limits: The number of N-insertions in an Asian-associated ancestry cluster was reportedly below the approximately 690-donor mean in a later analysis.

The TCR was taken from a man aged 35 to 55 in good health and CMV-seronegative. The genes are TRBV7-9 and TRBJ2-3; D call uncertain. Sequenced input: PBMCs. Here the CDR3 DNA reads TGTGCCAGCAGCCCCCAGGCCTACTTGGCCCAAGATACGCAGTATTTT. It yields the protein CASSPQAYLAQDTQYF. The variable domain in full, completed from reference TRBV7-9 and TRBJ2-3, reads DTGVSQNPRHKITKRGQNVTFRCDPISEHNRLYWYRQTLGQGPEFLTYFQNEAQLEKSRLLSDRFSAERPKGSFSTLEIQRTEQGDSAMYLCASSPQAYLAQDTQYFGPGTRLTVL.